This T cell receptor beta chain was profiled in a study of cytomegalovirus exposure and HLA in healthy donors. Study information: The roughly 120 validation repertoires, a later analysis reported, used the same platform as the approximately 670 first-cohort repertoires.

The junction had 9 bases not matched to a gene; V was cut back by 2 bases and J by 8 bases. CDR3 size: 15 residues. Per germline, CDR1 SGHRS and CDR2 YFSETQ. TCRdb's table, derived via immunoSEQ multiplex PCR, lists solely in-frame clones and lacks some. The sample has around 400,000 clones; about nine tenths are singletons. This clonotype was obtained from a woman aged 18-30 years in good health and CMV-seronegative. The gene calls are TRBV5-1 and TRBJ2-1; TRBD2 matches 8 bases. Sequencing was performed on PBMCs. In nucleotides, the CDR3 is TGCGCCAGCAGCTTCCCTCGGACTAGCAAGGATGAGCAGTTCTTC. Amino acids: CASSFPRTSKDEQFF.